The 18 T cell receptor beta chains below were found in one sample sequenced in a study of T cell repertoires in aging, cancer and after chemotherapy. Amplification of TCR beta used genomic DNA extracted from peripheral blood. TRB rearrangements spanning V, D and J were amplified using mixed TRB-A/B primers. TCRdb reanalysed the multiplex PCR reads using MiXCR and keeps one entry per CDR3 protein. The table includes 9,000 or so distinct CDR3 sequences, 35% to 50% detected once. Sequenced sample: blood. The receptors shown here come from a human donor in good health.

This clonotype was seen only a few times. The J gene is TRBJ2-7, the V gene TRBV5-4; D unclear. The germline gives CDR1 SGHNT, CDR2 YYREEE (reference sequence). V shed 2 bases and J shed 5 bases, with 11 bases lying between them. CDR3 length equals 13 residues. The CDR3: CASSFVTRNEQYF. CDR3 nucleotide sequence: TGTGCCAGCAGCTTTGTCACCAGGAACGAGCAGTACTTC.

This clonotype came up a few times. The chain joins TRBV5-1 to TRBJ2-2; no reliable D call. The CDR3 spans 14 residues. The V gene lost 0 bases and the J gene lost 4 bases, with 7 bases spanning the gap. Looked up from germline, CDR1 is SGHRS and CDR2 is YFSETQ. CDR3 DNA: TGCGCCAGCAGCTTGGCCGAATTCACCGGGGAGCTGTTTTTT. The encoded protein is CASSLAEFTGELFF.

The chain links TRBV10-3 to TRBJ2-1, with 8 nucleotides matching TRBD1. The CDR3 length is 15 residues. Germline lookup yields CDR1 ENHRY and CDR2 SYGVKD. J lost 7 bases, V lost 6 bases, and 11 bases had no gene match. CDR3 amino acids: CAISQQGVYYNEQFF. The CDR3, as DNA: TGTGCCATCAGCCAACAGGGGGTTTACTATAATGAGCAGTTCTTC.

This rearrangement joins TRBV27 to TRBJ1-4, with D possibly matching TRBD1 (5 bases). V was trimmed by 5 bases and J by 13 bases, leaving 23 bases between them. The CDR3 contains 15 residues. Germline lookup yields CDR1 MNHEY and CDR2 SMNVEV (reference sequence). This CDR3 reads CASSRTRVRRALLFF. The CDR3, as DNA: TGTGCCAGCAGTCGCACCAGGGTTCGCCGGGCGTTACTGTTTTTT.

This clonotype was seen a handful of times. J is TRBJ1-5 and V is TRBV30, with D possibly TRBD1 on 5 matching bases. V was trimmed by 1 base and J by 8 bases, leaving 18 bases between them. This CDR3 has 15 residues. Germline-derived CDR1 and CDR2 are GTSNPN and SVGIG (reference sequence). The CDR3 loop reads CAWSDGTGLGKPQHF. The CDR3 DNA sequence: TGTGCCTGGAGTGATGGGACGGGGCTCGGAAAGCCCCAGCATTTT.

The chain uses TRBV27 and TRBJ1-6, with 7 bases that match TRBD1. V trimming: 6 bases; J trimming: 10 bases; junction bases outside the gene matches: 9. This CDR3 has 14 residues. Germline loops: CDR1 MNHEY, CDR2 SMNVEV (reference sequence). CDR3 coding DNA: TGTGCCAGCAGCTGTGACAGGGTTGGGTCACCCCTCCACTTT. It translates to CASSCDRVGSPLHF.

This chain joins TRBV29-1 and TRBJ2-7; 9 bases align to TRBD2. The trim removed 4 bases at V and 4 bases at J, leaving 8 bases unmatched. The CDR3 has 14 amino acids. Germline CDR1 is SQVTM and CDR2 is ANQGSEA. The CDR3 DNA reads as TGCAGCGTTGGAAGGTTAGCGGGGGCTTACGAGCAGTACTTC. It codes for CSVGRLAGAYEQYF.

In this sample, this clonotype turned up a few times. V gene TRBV7-9 combines with J gene TRBJ2-6; D remains ambiguous. The CDR3 consists of 15 residues. V gave up 5 bases and J gave up 0 bases, with 8 bases separating them. The germline V gene has CDR1 SEHNR and CDR2 FQNEAQ (reference sequence). CDR3 DNA: TGTGCCAGCAGCCTAGGCCGCTCTGGGGCCAACGTCCTGACTTTC. It yields the protein CASSLGRSGANVLTF.

V is TRBV6-2 or TRBV6-3 and J is TRBJ2-1; TRBD2 matches 11 bases. The CDR3 is 15 residues long. J lost 4 bases, V lost 2 bases, and 1 base had no gene match. Germline assignment: CDR1 MNHEY and CDR2 SVGEGT. The CDR3 bases are TGTGCCAGCAGTTACGGGACTAGCGGATACAATGAGCAGTTCTTC. Amino acids: CASSYGTSGYNEQFF.

V and J are TRBV5-6 and TRBJ1-1, with D perhaps matching TRBD1 (5 bases). The CDR3 sequence is 15 residues long. Trimming cost V 4 bases and J 4 bases, with 17 bases left between them. The germline V gene has CDR1 SGHDT and CDR2 YYEEEE. The CDR3 here is CASSPDPGDGTEAFF. As DNA, the CDR3 is TGTGCCAGCAGCCCGGACCCGGGGGACGGCACTGAAGCTTTCTTT.

The V gene is TRBV7-9, the J gene TRBJ1-1; no reliable D call. The CDR3 spans 13 residues. V was shortened by 3 bases and J by 1 base, with 6 bases between the two germline ends. Germline CDR1 reads SEHNR; CDR2 reads FQNEAQ (reference sequence). Here the CDR3 reads CASSFAGNTEAFF. The CDR3 DNA reads as TGTGCCAGCAGCTTCGCAGGGAACACTGAAGCTTTCTTT.

This clonotype has only a few counts. The chain couples TRBV6-6 to TRBJ1-5; D is unclear. Germline V gives CDR1 MNHNY, CDR2 SVGAGI (reference sequence). This CDR3 is built from 11 residues. Trimming stripped 6 bases from V and 3 bases from J, with 3 bases between. For the CDR3, the DNA is TGTGCCAGCAGCAACAATCAGCCCCAGCATTTT. Translation: CASSNNQPQHF.

V and J are TRBV18 and TRBJ1-5; 8 nucleotides agree with TRBD1. Trimming cost V 3 bases and J 4 bases; bases outside gene matches: 8. CDR3 size: 16 residues. Per germline, CDR1 KGHSH and CDR2 LQKENI. CDR3 sequence (DNA): TGTGCCAGCTCACCGAACAGGGGGGGTTGGAATCAGCCCCAGCATTTT. As protein: CASSPNRGGWNQPQHF. The variable domain in full, with the rest retrieved from reference TRBV18 and TRBJ1-5, is NAGVMQNPRHLVRRRGQEARLRCSPMKGHSHVYWYRQLPEEGLKFMVYLQKENIIDESGMPKERFSAEFPKEGPSILRIQQVVRGDSAAYFCASSPNRGGWNQPQHFGDGTRLSIL.

This chain joins TRBV29-1 and TRBJ1-5; D is unclear. CDR1 is SQVTM and CDR2 is ANQGSEA in the germline V gene. This CDR3 region has 12 residues. Trimming cost V 4 bases and J 3 bases, with 7 bases left between them. The CDR3 loop is CSVAGYNQPQHF. The CDR3 DNA is TGCAGCGTTGCTGGGTACAATCAGCCCCAGCATTTT. Full variable domain (rest looked up from reference TRBV29-1 and TRBJ1-5): SAVISQKPSRDICQRGTSLTIQCQVDSQVTMMFWYRQQPGQSLTLIATANQGSEATYESGFVIDKFPISRPNLTFSTLTVSNMSPEDSSIYLCSVAGYNQPQHFGDGTRLSIL.

The chain employs TRBV7-2 and TRBJ2-1; tentative D call: TRBD2 (6 bases). V shed 4 bases and J shed 0 bases, with 16 bases lying between them. This CDR3 region has 17 residues. CDR1 SGHTA and CDR2 FQGNSA come from the germline V gene. For the CDR3, the DNA is TGTGCCAGCAGCTCGAGCCGGGACGGGAGCTCCTACAATGAGCAGTTCTTC. It is translated as CASSSSRDGSSYNEQFF. Looking up the rest from reference TRBV7-2 and TRBJ2-1 gives the full variable domain: GAGVSQSPSNKVTEKGKDVELRCDPISGHTALYWYRQSLGQGLEFLIYFQGNSAPDKSGLPSDRFSAERTGGSVSTLTIQRTQQEDSAVYLCASSSSRDGSSYNEQFFGPGTRLTVL.

This clonotype was found a few times. The J gene is TRBJ1-2, the V gene TRBV5-4, with D perhaps TRBD1 (5 bases). Germline CDR1 is SGHNT and CDR2 is YYREEE (reference sequence). The V and J ends lost 6 bases and 5 bases respectively, with 20 bases between them. The CDR3 length is 15 residues. As DNA, the CDR3 is TGTGCCAGCAACTCCCTCGAGAGGGGTGGGTATGGCTACACCTTC. This codes for CASNSLERGGYGYTF.

This chain uses TRBV29-1 with TRBJ2-7; 9 bases fit TRBD1. V lost 4 bases and J lost 3; bases outside the gene matches: 7. The CDR3 consists of 14 residues. The germline gives CDR1 SQVTM, CDR2 ANQGSEA. CDR3 sequence reads: CSVVFGTGHYEQYF. CDR3 DNA sequence: TGCAGCGTTGTTTTTGGGACAGGGCACTACGAGCAGTACTTC.

The CDR3 DNA follows: TGTGCCAGCAGTCCCCCGACAGGGGGGTATGGCTACACCTTC. This codes for CASSPPTGGYGYTF. The chain has TRBV6-5 and TRBJ1-2; 9 bases match TRBD1. The trim removed 5 bases at V and 5 bases at J, leaving 6 bases unmatched. The CDR3 is made up of 14 amino acids. Germline CDR1 is MNHEY and CDR2 is SVGAGI.